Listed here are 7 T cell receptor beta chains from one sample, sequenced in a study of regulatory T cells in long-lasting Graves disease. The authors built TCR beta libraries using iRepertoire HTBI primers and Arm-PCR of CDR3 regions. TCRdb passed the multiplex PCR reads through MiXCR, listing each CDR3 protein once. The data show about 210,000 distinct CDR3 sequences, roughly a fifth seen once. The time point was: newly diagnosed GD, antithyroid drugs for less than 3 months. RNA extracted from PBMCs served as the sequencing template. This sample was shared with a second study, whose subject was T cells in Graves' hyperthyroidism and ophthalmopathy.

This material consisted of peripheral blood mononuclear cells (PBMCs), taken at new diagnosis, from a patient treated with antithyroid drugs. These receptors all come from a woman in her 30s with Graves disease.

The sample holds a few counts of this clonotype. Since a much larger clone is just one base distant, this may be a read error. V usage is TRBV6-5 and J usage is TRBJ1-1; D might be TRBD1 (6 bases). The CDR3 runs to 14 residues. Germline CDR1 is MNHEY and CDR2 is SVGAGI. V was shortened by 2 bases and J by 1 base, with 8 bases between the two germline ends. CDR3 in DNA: TGTGCCAGCAGTTACCGCAGGGGGAACACTGAAGCTTTCTTT. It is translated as CASSYRRGNTEAFF.

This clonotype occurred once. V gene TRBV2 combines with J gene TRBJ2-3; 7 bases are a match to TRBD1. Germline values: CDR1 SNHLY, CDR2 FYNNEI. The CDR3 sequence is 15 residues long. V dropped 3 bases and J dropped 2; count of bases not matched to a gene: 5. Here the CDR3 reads CASSDRGWATDTQYF. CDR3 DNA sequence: TGTGCCAGCAGTGACAGGGGGTGGGCCACAGATACGCAGTATTTT. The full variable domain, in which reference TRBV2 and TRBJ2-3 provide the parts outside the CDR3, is EPEVTQTPSHQVTQMGQEVILRCVPISNHLYFYWYRQILGQKVEFLVSFYNNEISEKSEIFDDQFSVERPDGSNFTLKIRSTKLEDSAMYFCASSDRGWATDTQYFGPGTRLTVL.

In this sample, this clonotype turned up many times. The CDR3 DNA follows: TGTGCCAGCTCACCGCGACAGGGGCCAACTAATGAAAAACTGTTTTTT. Its protein is CASSPRQGPTNEKLFF. This rearrangement joins TRBV18 to TRBJ1-4; TRBD1 agrees at 8 bases. The CDR3 spans 16 residues. Germline lookup yields CDR1 KGHSH and CDR2 LQKENI. V trimming: 3 bases; J trimming: 0 bases; junction bases outside the gene matches: 3.

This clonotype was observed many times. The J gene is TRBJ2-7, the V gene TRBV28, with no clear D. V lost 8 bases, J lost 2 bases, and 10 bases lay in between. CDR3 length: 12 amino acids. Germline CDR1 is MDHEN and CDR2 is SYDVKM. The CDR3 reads CASLSAAYEQYF. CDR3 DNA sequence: TGTGCCAGCCTCAGCGCAGCCTACGAGCAGTACTTC.

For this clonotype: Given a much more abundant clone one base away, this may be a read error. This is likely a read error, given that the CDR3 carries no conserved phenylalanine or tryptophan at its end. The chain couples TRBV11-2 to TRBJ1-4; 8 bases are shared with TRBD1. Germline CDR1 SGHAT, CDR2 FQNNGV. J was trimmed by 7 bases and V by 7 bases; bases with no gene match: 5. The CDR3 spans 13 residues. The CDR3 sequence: CASTGQGFEKLFL. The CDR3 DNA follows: TGTGCCAGCACCGGACAGGGTTTTGAAAAACTGTTTTTA.

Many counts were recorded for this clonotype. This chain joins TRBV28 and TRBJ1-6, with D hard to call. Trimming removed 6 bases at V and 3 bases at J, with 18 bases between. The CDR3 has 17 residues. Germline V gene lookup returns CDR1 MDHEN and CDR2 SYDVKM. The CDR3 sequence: CASSLTGGWGYNSPLHF. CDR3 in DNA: TGTGCCAGCAGCCTAACCGGAGGATGGGGCTATAATTCACCCCTCCACTTT.

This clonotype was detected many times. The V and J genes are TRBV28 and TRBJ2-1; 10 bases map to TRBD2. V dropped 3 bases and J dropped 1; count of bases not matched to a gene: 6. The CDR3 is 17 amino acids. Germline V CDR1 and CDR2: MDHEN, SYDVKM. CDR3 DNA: TGTGCCAGCAGTTTCCTAAGCGGGGGGGCTTCCTACAATGAGCAGTTCTTC. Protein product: CASSFLSGGASYNEQFF.